A selection of T cell receptor beta chains follows, all from one sample in a study of identical twins. TCRdb redid the calling of the 5' RACE reads with MiXCR, one entry per CDR3 protein. The sample shows nearly 900,000 distinct CDR3 sequences, 9% to 15% of them seen only once. These records were also assigned to another study, of yellow fever vaccine responses in identical twins.

The material sequenced was PBMCs. The receptors were sampled from a woman aged 18-29 years in good health. The conserved cysteine and the conserved F or W are not part of the CDR3 here. Each record gives: V gene, CDR3 protein.

>TRBV7-9
ASSFRRRVGNQPQH
>TRBV11-2
ASSLEVSKGRNEKLF
>TRBV24-1
ATSDFSLAGATNEQF
>TRBV18
ASSPGGDKNTEAF
>TRBV6-1
ASSRVGLASTDTQY
>TRBV9
ASSVVLAGGELF
>TRBV28
ASSPTLANQNIQY
>TRBV28
ASSKPGGLRNIQY
>TRBV28
ASSFGYGGTYEQY
>TRBV2
ASSPGLIYNEQF
>TRBV20-1
SARPGQQMNTEAF
>TRBV28
ASSLWGGQGADTQY
>TRBV7-9
ASSLPGLVTEQF
>TRBV9
ASSAEQSPAGAYNEQF
>TRBV7-3
ASTPGLAGGRGTDTQY
>TRBV20-1
SPDRDSTQETQY
>TRBV10-3
AISDSGTGTNEQF
>TRBV20-1
SARGGASYNEQF
>TRBV15
ATSQGQGLAKNIQY
>TRBV7-9
ASSPQQGAETQY
>TRBV7-3
ASSTSGRYEQF
>TRBV5-1
ASSLKGGDNSPLH
>TRBV20-1
SASALGTVHGEQY
>TRBV6-1
ASSEHRGTEAF
>TRBV6-4
ASSDIGIYSNQPQH
>TRBV6-1
ASSEGYGTREKLF
>TRBV4-1
ASSQDRPGGSGPYEQY
>TRBV20-1
SARPLTGEIETQY